The rows below give T cell receptor beta chains drawn from one sample of a study of blood T cell repertoires in COVID-19. Some clones are missing from TCRdb's copy, which holds only in-frame ones; the method was immunoSEQ multiplex PCR. This sample yields roughly 100,000 clones, of which 65% to 90% are seen a single time; 16% belongs to the top ten. The sequencing input was peripheral blood. The receptor set was obtained from a woman of 80 years or more with active or convalescent COVID-19. Each CDR3 is given with its conserved first and last residue. The D gene is left open where the match is weak. The size of a clone is reported for some rows only, either as once, few or many, or as a class for expanded clones.

TRBV11-3,NA,TRBD1,TRBJ2-7,CASSPRDGGTGDTGEQYF,TGTGCCAGCAGCCCACGTGATGGAGGGACAGGGGACACGGGTGAGCAGTACTTC
TRBV28,NA,TRBD2,TRBJ2-7,CASGGGLIYEQYF,TGTGCCAGCGGCGGGGGGCTGATCTACGAGCAGTACTTC
TRBV11-3,NA,TRBD2,TRBJ2-7,CASSNTSAYEQYF,TGTGCCAGCAGCAATACTAGCGCCTACGAGCAGTACTTC
TRBV7-3,NA,TRBD2,TRBJ2-5,CASSSVAGVETQYF,TGTGCCAGCAGCTCGGTAGCGGGAGTTGAGACCCAGTACTTC
TRBV2,few,TRBD1,TRBJ1-5,CASRATGGDQPQHF,TGTGCCAGCAGAGCTACAGGGGGCGATCAGCCCCAGCATTTT
TRBV3-1/TRBV3-2,NA,NA,TRBJ2-1,CASSQRLTREFEQFF,TGTGCCAGCAGCCAAAGGCTGACTAGGGAATTTGAGCAGTTCTTC
TRBV7-9,NA,TRBD1,TRBJ2-7,CASSRLTGGSEQYF,TGTGCCAGCAGCCGCCTGACAGGGGGCTCCGAGCAGTACTTC
TRBV11-1,few,NA,TRBJ2-5,CASSGLAGAQETQYF,TGTGCCAGCAGCGGATTGGCGGGGGCCCAAGAGACCCAGTACTTC
TRBV28,NA,NA,TRBJ2-3,CASSVQGNTDTQYF,TGTGCCAGCAGTGTACAGGGAAACACAGATACGCAGTATTTT
TRBV27,NA,NA,TRBJ1-2,CASSLGGGYGYTF,TGTGCCAGCAGTTTGGGGGGTGGCTATGGCTACACCTTC
TRBV27,NA,TRBD1,TRBJ2-2,CASSFGTGSTGELFF,TGTGCCAGCAGTTTTGGGACAGGGAGTACCGGGGAGCTGTTTTTT
TRBV6-2/TRBV6-3,NA,TRBD1,TRBJ2-6,CASSYDRAPGANVLTF,TGTGCCAGCAGTTATGACAGGGCCCCTGGGGCCAACGTCCTGACTTTC
TRBV19,NA,NA,TRBJ1-5,CASSILSDQPQHF,TGTGCCAGTAGTATATTATCGGATCAGCCCCAGCATTTT
TRBV6-1,NA,NA,TRBJ1-2,CASSESSAPRYGYTF,TGTGCCAGCAGTGAATCCTCCGCGCCGCGCTATGGCTACACCTTC
TRBV19,NA,NA,TRBJ2-1,CASSITRGDNEQFF,TGTGCCAGTAGTATAACCAGGGGGGACAATGAGCAGTTCTTC
TRBV28,NA,NA,TRBJ1-3,CASSLYRSSGNTIYF,TGTGCCAGCAGTTTATATCGGAGCTCTGGAAACACCATATATTTT
TRBV10-3,NA,TRBD2,TRBJ2-5,CAISEERGEETQYF,TGTGCCATCAGTGAGGAGCGGGGGGAAGAGACCCAGTACTTC
TRBV19,NA,NA,TRBJ1-2,CASSMTVSLAYGYTF,TGTGCCAGTAGTATGACAGTTTCTCTCGCCTATGGCTACACCTTC
TRBV19,few,NA,TRBJ1-1,CASSIQGRMNTEAFF,TGTGCCAGTAGTATTCAGGGGCGCATGAACACTGAAGCTTTCTTT
TRBV29-1,NA,NA,TRBJ1-2,CSVVGQGVGGYTF,TGCAGCGTTGTAGGGCAGGGTGTTGGAGGCTACACCTTC